This is a list of T cell receptor beta chains from one sample in a study of patients and donors after allogeneic stem cell transplantation. MiXCR was run by TCRdb on the RT-PCR reads, yielding one entry per CDR3 protein. The repertoire includes over 130,000 distinct CDR3 sequences, about 40% of them detected once, and 40% to 55% sits in the top ten. The sample taken for sequencing was blood, either unsorted or a sorted T cell fraction (not recorded which). The receptors stem from a human donor who was either an allogeneic HSCT recipient or a stem cell or donor lymphocyte infusion donor (not recorded which). It is not recorded whose cells these are; they may come from a transplant donor. CDR3s include the opening cysteine and the closing phenylalanine or tryptophan. D genes are given only for firm matches. Where a row states a size, it is once, few, many or the class of an expanded clone; other rows omit it.

>TRBV3-1|TRBD2|TRBJ2-1|-
TGTGCCAGCAGCCAAGAGGGACCGGGACTAGCAAGCAATGAGCAGTTCTTC
CASSQEGPGLASNEQFF
>TRBV28|TRBD1|TRBJ1-6|-
TGTGCCAGCAGTCGGGACAGGGGGATATCACCCCTCCACTTT
CASSRDRGISPLHF
>TRBV9|TRBD1|TRBJ1-2|few
TGTGCCAGCAGCGTAGCTCGAGACAGGGTAAACTATGGCTACACCTTC
CASSVARDRVNYGYTF
>TRBV27|-|TRBJ1-5|many
TGTGCCAGCAGTTTATACAGGGCCGGGAGCAATCAGCCCCAGCATTTT
CASSLYRAGSNQPQHF
>TRBV6-5|-|TRBJ2-2|-
TGTGCCAGCAGTTCCCGACCGCTAAAGACCGGGGAGCTGTTTTTT
CASSSRPLKTGELFF
>TRBV12-3/TRBV12-4|TRBD1|TRBJ1-2|-
TGTGCCAGCAGTTGGGACAGGGGAGGAGATGGCTACACCTTC
CASSWDRGGDGYTF
>TRBV5-1|-|TRBJ1-1|few
TGCGCCAGCAGCACGGACGGTTCCGAGGGCACTGAAGCTTTCTTT
CASSTDGSEGTEAFF
>TRBV5-1|-|TRBJ1-1|-
TGCGCCAGCAGCTTGGAGGGCGGGGGTAAGGTAACTTTCTTT
CASSLEGGGKVTFF
>TRBV12-3/TRBV12-4|-|TRBJ2-5|-
TGTGCCAGCAGTTTGGCGCCTGGGACCTCCCGAGGGACCCAGTACTTC
CASSLAPGTSRGTQYF
>TRBV6-2/TRBV6-3|-|TRBJ2-7|-
TGTGCCAGCAGTACCACATCTGTGTCCTACGAGCAGTACTTC
CASSTTSVSYEQYF
>TRBV9|-|TRBJ2-3|-
TGTGCCAGCAGCGCTAGGGGCTCGGGAGATACGCAGTATTTT
CASSARGSGDTQYF
>TRBV25-1|-|TRBJ2-5|-
TGTGCCAGCCGAGGGGACGAAGAGACCCAGTACTTC
CASRGDEETQYF
>TRBV12-3/TRBV12-4|-|TRBJ2-2|few
TGTGCCAGCAGCGCCTTACTGGGGGGAGCGAACACCGGGGAGCTGTTTTTT
CASSALLGGANTGELFF
>TRBV3-1|TRBD1|TRBJ1-4|-
TGTGCCAGCAGCCAGATGCCCGCCGGACAGGCAAATGAAAAACTGTTTTTT
CASSQMPAGQANEKLFF
>TRBV6-5|-|TRBJ2-3|-
TGTGCCAGCAGTCCAACTCGGGATACAGATACGCAGTATTTT
CASSPTRDTDTQYF
>TRBV10-2|-|TRBJ1-6|-
TGCGCCAGCAGTGATAATTCACCCCTCCACTTT
CASSDNSPLHF
>TRBV6-5|TRBD1|TRBJ1-1|few
TGTGCCAGCAGTTCCTATCCCGGGACAGGGGGCACTGAAGCTTTCTTT
CASSSYPGTGGTEAFF
>TRBV20-1|-|TRBJ1-2|few
TGCAGTGCTAGCCTGAAACCCCAGACAGGCGATGGCTACACCTTC
CSASLKPQTGDGYTF
>TRBV12-3/TRBV12-4|-|TRBJ1-1|few
TGTGCCAGCAACCCGCCGGGGTCCTTGGGGGCTGAAGCTTTCTTT
CASNPPGSLGAEAFF
>TRBV5-1|-|TRBJ1-2|-
TGCGCCAGCAGCTCACAGGCGTCCTATGGCTACACCTTC
CASSSQASYGYTF
>TRBV5-1|TRBD1|TRBJ1-1|-
TGCGCCAGCAGCTTCCGGGACAGGGGGCGTGGAGCTTTCTTT
CASSFRDRGRGAFF
>TRBV5-1|-|TRBJ1-3|many
TGCGCCAGCAGCTTAAAGAGGGACTCAAGCCTTTTCTCTGGAAACACCATATATTTT
CASSLKRDSSLFSGNTIYF
>TRBV12-3/TRBV12-4|-|TRBJ2-1|few
TGTGCCAGCAGTTTAGGTCAGGGGATCGGAAATGAGCAGTTCTTC
CASSLGQGIGNEQFF
>TRBV12-3/TRBV12-4|TRBD1|TRBJ1-2|-
TGTGCCAGCAGTTTTTTCCCAGGGGGGAACTATGGCTACACCTTC
CASSFFPGGNYGYTF
>TRBV14|TRBD2|TRBJ2-4|-
TGTGCCAGCAGCCCCGGAGCGGGGTTAGCCAAAAACATTCAGTACTTC
CASSPGAGLAKNIQYF
>TRBV3-1|-|TRBJ2-4|-
TGTGCCAGCAGGCCGGGACAACAAAACATTCAGTACTTC
CASRPGQQNIQYF
>TRBV11-2|-|TRBJ2-1|-
TGTGCCAGCAGCGCGCCCGGGACTTTAAGGTACAATGAGCAGTTCTTC
CASSAPGTLRYNEQFF
>TRBV12-3/TRBV12-4|-|TRBJ1-2|-
TGTGCCAGCATCGTAGACTTCTATGGCTACACCTTC
CASIVDFYGYTF
>TRBV12-3/TRBV12-4|-|TRBJ1-1|once
TGTGCCAGCATCATGGAGGGAGTCGGCACTGAAGCTTTCTTT
CASIMEGVGTEAFF
>TRBV20-1|-|TRBJ1-5|-
TGCAGTGCTAGAGAAGCGGGCACAGGGCCTAATCAGCCCCAGCATTTT
CSAREAGTGPNQPQHF
>TRBV6-1|-|TRBJ1-5|-
TGTGCCAGCAGGGGGACGGGCTATAGCAATCAGCCCCAGCATTTT
CASRGTGYSNQPQHF
>TRBV5-6|-|TRBJ1-5|-
TGTGCCAGCAGCTTGGGAAGGGGGAAACTGAATAGCAATCAGCCCCAGCATTTT
CASSLGRGKLNSNQPQHF
>TRBV24-1|-|TRBJ1-1|-
TGTGCCACCAGTGAGAGGGGCCTAGGCGCTGAAGCTTTCTTT
CATSERGLGAEAFF
>TRBV12-3/TRBV12-4|-|TRBJ2-3|few
TGTGCCAGCAGTTTTCGGGGTTCGTTAACAGATACGCAGTATTTT
CASSFRGSLTDTQYF
>TRBV10-3|TRBD2|TRBJ2-1|-
TGTGCCATCAGTGAAGATAGCGGGGGTTTTTACAATGAGCAGTTCTTC
CAISEDSGGFYNEQFF
>TRBV13|-|TRBJ2-7|large
TGTGCCAGCAGCTTCACAGGTAGAACCTACGAGCAGTACTTC
CASSFTGRTYEQYF
>TRBV6-5|-|TRBJ1-4|-
TGTGCCAGCAGTTCCTCGGGGGGCTACTTTGAAAAACTGTTTTTT
CASSSSGGYFEKLFF
>TRBV12-3/TRBV12-4|TRBD1|TRBJ2-7|-
TGTGCCAGCAGAACCGGGACAGGGGACTACGAGCAGTACTTC
CASRTGTGDYEQYF
>TRBV20-1|-|TRBJ1-5|few
TGCAGTGCTAGTGCGGGGTCCACCCTAATGCAGCCCCAGCATTTT
CSASAGSTLMQPQHF
>TRBV28|-|TRBJ1-3|once
TGTGCCAGCAGCTACGGGAATTTCTCTGGAAACACCATATATTTT
CASSYGNFSGNTIYF
>TRBV20-1|-|TRBJ1-3|-
TGCAGTGGGGAGGGAAGGATTGGTAACTCTGGAAACACCATATATTTT
CSGEGRIGNSGNTIYF
>TRBV12-3/TRBV12-4|-|TRBJ1-4|few
TGTGCCAGCAGCCTACAGGGCCATAGGGAAAAACTGTTTTTT
CASSLQGHREKLFF
>TRBV7-9|TRBD1|TRBJ1-1|-
TGTGCCAGCAGCCCCAGTGACAGGGAATCCACTGAAGCTTTCTTT
CASSPSDRESTEAFF
>TRBV28|-|TRBJ2-3|once
TGTGCCAGCAGTACTGTTTCTAGCACAGATACGCAGTATTTT
CASSTVSSTDTQYF
>TRBV12-3/TRBV12-4|-|TRBJ2-5|few
TGTGCCAGCAGTTTAACCAGCCACCTGAGGGAGACCCAGTACTTC
CASSLTSHLRETQYF
>TRBV29-1|-|TRBJ1-2|few
TGCAGCTCCGGGGAGGGGAATGGCTACACCTTC
CSSGEGNGYTF
>TRBV7-6|TRBD1|TRBJ2-2|-
TGTGCCAGCAGCCCTTACCGGGACAGGTCCAGGGAGCTGTTTTTT
CASSPYRDRSRELFF